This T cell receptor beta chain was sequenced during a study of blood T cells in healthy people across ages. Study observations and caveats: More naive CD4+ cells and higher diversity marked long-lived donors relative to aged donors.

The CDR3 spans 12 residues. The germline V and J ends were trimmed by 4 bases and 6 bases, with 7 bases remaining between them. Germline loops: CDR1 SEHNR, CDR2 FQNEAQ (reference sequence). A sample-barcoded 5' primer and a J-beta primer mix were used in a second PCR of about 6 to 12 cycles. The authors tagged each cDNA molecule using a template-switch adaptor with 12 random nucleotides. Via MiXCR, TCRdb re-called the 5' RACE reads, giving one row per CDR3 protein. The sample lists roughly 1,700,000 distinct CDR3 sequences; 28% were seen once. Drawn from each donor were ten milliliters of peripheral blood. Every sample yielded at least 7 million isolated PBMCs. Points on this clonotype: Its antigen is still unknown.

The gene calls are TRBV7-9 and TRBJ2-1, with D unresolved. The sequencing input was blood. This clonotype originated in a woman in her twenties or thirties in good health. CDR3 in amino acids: CASSSLVNEQFF. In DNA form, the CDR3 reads TGTGCCAGCAGCTCACTCGTCAATGAGCAGTTCTTC.